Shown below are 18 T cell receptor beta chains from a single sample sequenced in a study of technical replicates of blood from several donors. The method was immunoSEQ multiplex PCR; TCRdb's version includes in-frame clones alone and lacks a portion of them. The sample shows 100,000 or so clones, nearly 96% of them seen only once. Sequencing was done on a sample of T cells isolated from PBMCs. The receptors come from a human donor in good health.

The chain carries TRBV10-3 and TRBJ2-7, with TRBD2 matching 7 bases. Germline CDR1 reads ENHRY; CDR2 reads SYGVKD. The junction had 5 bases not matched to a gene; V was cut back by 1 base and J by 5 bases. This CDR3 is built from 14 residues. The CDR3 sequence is CAISEYGTMDEQYF. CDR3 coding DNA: TGTGCCATCAGTGAGTACGGGACTATGGACGAGCAGTACTTC.

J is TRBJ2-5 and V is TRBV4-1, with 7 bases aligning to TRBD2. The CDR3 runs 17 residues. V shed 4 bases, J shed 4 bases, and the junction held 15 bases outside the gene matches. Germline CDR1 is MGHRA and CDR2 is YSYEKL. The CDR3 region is CASSPNQGGASSETQYF. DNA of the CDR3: TGCGCCAGCAGCCCGAACCAGGGAGGGGCGTCTTCAGAGACCCAGTACTTC.

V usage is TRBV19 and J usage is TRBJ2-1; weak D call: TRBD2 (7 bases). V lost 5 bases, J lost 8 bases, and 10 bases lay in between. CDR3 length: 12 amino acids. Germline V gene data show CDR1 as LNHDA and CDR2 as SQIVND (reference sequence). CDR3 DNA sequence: TGTGCCAGTAGTGGGGGGGGCGATGAGCAGTTCTTC. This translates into CASSGGGDEQFF.

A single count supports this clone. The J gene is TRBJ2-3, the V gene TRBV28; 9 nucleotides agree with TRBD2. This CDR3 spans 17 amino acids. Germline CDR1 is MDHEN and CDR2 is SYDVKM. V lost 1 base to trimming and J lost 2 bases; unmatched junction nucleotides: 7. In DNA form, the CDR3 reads TGTGCCAGCAGTTTATTCGTAGGGACTAGCAACACAGATACGCAGTATTTT. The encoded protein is CASSLFVGTSNTDTQYF.

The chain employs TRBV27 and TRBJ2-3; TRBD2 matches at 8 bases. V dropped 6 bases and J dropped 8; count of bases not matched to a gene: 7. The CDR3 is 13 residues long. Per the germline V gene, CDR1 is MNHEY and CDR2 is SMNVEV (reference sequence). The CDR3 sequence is CASSPGRAGTQYF. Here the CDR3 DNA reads TGTGCCAGCAGCCCCGGGAGGGCCGGTACGCAGTATTTT.

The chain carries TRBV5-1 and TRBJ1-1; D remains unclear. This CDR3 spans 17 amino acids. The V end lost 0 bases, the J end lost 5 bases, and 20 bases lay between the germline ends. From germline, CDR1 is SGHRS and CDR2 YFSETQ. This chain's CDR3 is CASSLEFWSRSRTEAFF. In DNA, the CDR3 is TGCGCCAGCAGCTTGGAGTTCTGGTCCCGGTCGAGGACTGAAGCTTTCTTT. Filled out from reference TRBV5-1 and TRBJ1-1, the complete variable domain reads KAGVTQTPRYLIKTRGQQVTLSCSPISGHRSVSWYQQTPGQGLQFLFEYFSETQRNKGNFPGRFSGRQFSNSRSEMNVSTLELGDSALYLCASSLEFWSRSRTEAFFGQGTRLTVV.

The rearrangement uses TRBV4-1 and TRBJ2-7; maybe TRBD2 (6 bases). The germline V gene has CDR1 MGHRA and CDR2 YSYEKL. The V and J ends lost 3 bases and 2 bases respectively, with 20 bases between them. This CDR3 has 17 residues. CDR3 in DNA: TGCGCCAGCAGCCAGGCCATGGGTAGCGGACTTCCCTACGAGCAGTACTTC. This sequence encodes CASSQAMGSGLPYEQYF.

The CDR3 is CATSGGTVSGYTF. Here the CDR3 DNA reads TGTGCCACTTCGGGCGGGACAGTAAGCGGCTACACCTTC. The chain uses TRBV15 and TRBJ1-2; 7 bases are a match to TRBD1. The germline V gene encodes CDR1 LNHNV and CDR2 YYDKDF (reference sequence). This CDR3 comprises 13 residues. V was pared by 9 bases and J by 8 bases, with 12 bases of the junction left unmatched.

The CDR3 nucleotides read TGCGCCAGCAGCCGGCTTGCAGGGGCCAACAATGAGCAGTTCTTC. Encoded protein: CASSRLAGANNEQFF. The chain couples TRBV5-1 to TRBJ2-1; D is possibly TRBD1 (6 bases). Trimming took 4 bases from V and 5 from J, leaving 16 bases between them. Germline-derived CDR1 and CDR2 are SGHRS and YFSETQ. The CDR3 sequence is 15 residues long.

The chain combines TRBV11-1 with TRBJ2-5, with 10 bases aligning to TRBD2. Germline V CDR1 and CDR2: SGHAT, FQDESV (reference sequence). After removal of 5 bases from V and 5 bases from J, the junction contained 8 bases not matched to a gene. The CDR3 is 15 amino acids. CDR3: CASSLLAGVGETQYF. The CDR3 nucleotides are TGTGCCAGCAGCCTTCTAGCGGGGGTGGGGGAGACCCAGTACTTC.

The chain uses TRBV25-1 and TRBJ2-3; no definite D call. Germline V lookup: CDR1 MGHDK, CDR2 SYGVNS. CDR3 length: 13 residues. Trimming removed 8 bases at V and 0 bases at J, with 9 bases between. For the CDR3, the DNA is TGTGCCAGCTTAGACGGGAGCACAGATACGCAGTATTTT. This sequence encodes CASLDGSTDTQYF.

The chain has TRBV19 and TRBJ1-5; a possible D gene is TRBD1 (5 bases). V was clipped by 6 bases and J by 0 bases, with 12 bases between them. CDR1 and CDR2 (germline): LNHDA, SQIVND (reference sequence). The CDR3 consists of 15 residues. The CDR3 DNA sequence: TGTGCCAGTAGCGACAGAACCCATAGCAATCAGCCCCAGCATTTT. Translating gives CASSDRTHSNQPQHF. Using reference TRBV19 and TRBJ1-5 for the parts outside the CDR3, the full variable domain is DGGITQSPKYLFRKEGQNVTLSCEQNLNHDAMYWYRQDPGQGLRLIYYSQIVNDFQKGDIAEGYSVSREKKESFPLTVTSAQKNPTAFYLCASSDRTHSNQPQHFGDGTRLSIL.

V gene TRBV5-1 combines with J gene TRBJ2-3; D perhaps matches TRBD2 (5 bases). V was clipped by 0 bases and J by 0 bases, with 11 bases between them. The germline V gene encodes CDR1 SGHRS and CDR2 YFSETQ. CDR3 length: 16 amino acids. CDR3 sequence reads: CASSLALAGSTDTQYF. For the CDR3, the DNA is TGCGCCAGCAGCTTGGCCCTGGCGGGTAGCACAGATACGCAGTATTTT. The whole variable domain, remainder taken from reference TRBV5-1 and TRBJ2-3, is KAGVTQTPRYLIKTRGQQVTLSCSPISGHRSVSWYQQTPGQGLQFLFEYFSETQRNKGNFPGRFSGRQFSNSRSEMNVSTLELGDSALYLCASSLALAGSTDTQYFGPGTRLTVL.

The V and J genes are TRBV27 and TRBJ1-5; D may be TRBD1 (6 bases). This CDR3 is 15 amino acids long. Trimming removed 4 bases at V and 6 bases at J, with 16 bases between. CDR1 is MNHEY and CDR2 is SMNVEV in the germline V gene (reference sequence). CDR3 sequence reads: CASSSLTGSGQPQHF. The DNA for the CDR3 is TGTGCCAGCAGTTCGCTCACAGGGTCCGGTCAGCCCCAGCATTTT.

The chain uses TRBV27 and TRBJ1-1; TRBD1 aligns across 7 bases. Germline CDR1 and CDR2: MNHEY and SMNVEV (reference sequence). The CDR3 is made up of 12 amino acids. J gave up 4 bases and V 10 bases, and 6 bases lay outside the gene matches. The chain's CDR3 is CATTGAGTEAFF. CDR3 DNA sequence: TGTGCCACTACAGGGGCGGGCACTGAAGCTTTCTTT.

DNA of the CDR3: TGCAGCTCGGGGGCGAACACCGGGGAGCTGTTTTTT. Residues: CSSGANTGELFF. V usage is TRBV29-1 and J usage is TRBJ2-2; D is perhaps TRBD2 (6 bases). Germline CDR1 and CDR2: SQVTM and ANQGSEA. The CDR3 is made up of 12 amino acids. Trimming removed 8 bases at V and 0 bases at J, with 7 bases between.

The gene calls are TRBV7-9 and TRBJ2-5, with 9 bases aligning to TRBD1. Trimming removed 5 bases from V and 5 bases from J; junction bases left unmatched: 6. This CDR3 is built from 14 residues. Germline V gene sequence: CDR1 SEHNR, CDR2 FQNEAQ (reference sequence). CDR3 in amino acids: CASSPTGGIETQYF. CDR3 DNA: TGTGCCAGCAGCCCTACAGGGGGCATTGAGACCCAGTACTTC.

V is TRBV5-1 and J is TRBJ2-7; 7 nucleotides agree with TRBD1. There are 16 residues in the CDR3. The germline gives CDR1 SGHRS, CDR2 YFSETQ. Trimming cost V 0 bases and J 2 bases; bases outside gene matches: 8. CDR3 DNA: TGCGCCAGCAGCTTGGGAACAGGGGATGGCCCCTACGAGCAGTACTTC. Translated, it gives CASSLGTGDGPYEQYF.